These 5 T cell receptor beta chains came from one sample sequenced in a study of blood T cell repertoires in COVID-19 (dated by TCRdb to 2018 to 2021). The receptor library was made with the immunoSEQ multiplex PCR assay. Sourced from immuneACCESS, this table was stored by TCRdb with only in-frame sequences that have V and J called. A share of the clones is absent; for the studies checked, an unresolved V gene accounts for under half, and the remainder has no known explanation. Here the sample has almost 250,000 clones; approximately 90% occur a single time. In total, the top ten clones hold more than 3.5% of the sample. Sequencing was done on a sample of PBMCs or T cells enriched from blood (not recorded which). Receptors originate from a young woman who had recovered from COVID-19.

V and J are TRBV7-3 and TRBJ2-3, with 9 bases fitting TRBD1. V shed 5 bases and J 5 bases; nucleotides not matched to a gene: 5. The CDR3 sequence is 14 residues long. Germline loops: CDR1 SGHTA, CDR2 FQGTGA. CDR3 nucleotide sequence: TGTGCCAGCAGCACTCACAGGGGGCAAGATACGCAGTATTTT. It codes for CASSTHRGQDTQYF.

The genes are TRBV4-3 and TRBJ2-2; a weak D match, TRBD2 (6 bases). V was cut by 1 base and J by 5 bases, with 20 bases left in between. Germline V gene lookup returns CDR1 LGHNA and CDR2 YSLEER. This CDR3 has 18 amino acids. CDR3 residues: CASSQANSGALPTGELFF. DNA for the CDR3: TGCGCCAGCAGCCAAGCCAATAGCGGAGCCTTACCAACCGGGGAGCTGTTTTTT.

This clone has only a few counts. The rearrangement joins TRBV19 to TRBJ2-7; D is ambiguous. Trimming left V 3 bases short and J 0 bases short, with 15 bases between. This CDR3 has 16 residues. The V gene's germline CDR1 is LNHDA and CDR2 SQIVND (reference sequence). CDR3 region: CASSIFHQMNSYEQYF. Here the CDR3 DNA reads TGTGCCAGTAGTATTTTTCATCAGATGAACTCCTACGAGCAGTACTTC.

The V gene is TRBV9, the J gene TRBJ2-7; 7 nucleotides agree with TRBD2. Losses at the gene ends were 0 bases for V and 4 bases for J; bases not matched to a gene: 7. The CDR3 runs to 15 residues. Per germline, CDR1 SGDLS and CDR2 YYNGEE. The CDR3 bases are TGTGCCAGCAGCGTAGGTCGCGGGAGTTCGTACGAGCAGTACTTC. Encoded protein: CASSVGRGSSYEQYF.

This chain joins TRBV19 and TRBJ2-3, with D perhaps TRBD2 (6 bases). V gave up 2 bases and J gave up 6 bases, with 12 bases separating them. The CDR3 totals 14 residues. Germline V gene sequence: CDR1 LNHDA, CDR2 SQIVND (reference sequence). CDR3 nucleotides: TGTGCCAGTAGTATACAGGGAGGAGGGGATACGCAGTATTTT. Translated: CASSIQGGGDTQYF.